What follows are 29 T cell receptor beta chains derived from one specimen sequenced in a study of blood T cells in healthy people across ages. The authors ran a second PCR of roughly 6 to 11 cycles using a sample-barcoded 5' primer and a J-beta primer mix. TCRdb recomputed calls from the 5' RACE reads with MiXCR, one row per CDR3 protein. This sample has about a million distinct CDR3 sequences, with around 49% found just once. Sequenced: blood. These receptors came from a man aged 25 to 45 in good health.

This clonotype appeared a few times. This chain connects TRBV4-1 to TRBJ2-1; 10 bases match TRBD1. The CDR3 spans 15 residues. Losses at the gene ends were 4 bases for V and 8 bases for J; bases not matched to a gene: 8. The V gene's germline CDR1 is MGHRA and CDR2 YSYEKL. The CDR3: CASSPLTGGRDEQFF. The CDR3 nucleotides are TGCGCCAGCAGCCCGTTGACAGGGGGCAGGGATGAGCAGTTCTTC.

The gene calls are TRBV5-1 and TRBJ2-4, with D possibly matching TRBD2 (6 bases). The CDR3 is 17 amino acids. CDR1 and CDR2 (germline): SGHRS, YFSETQ. The V gene lost 2 bases and the J gene lost 0 bases, with 15 bases spanning the gap. The CDR3 DNA reads as TGCGCCAGCAGCTTCGAACCGGGACTCCCAGCCAAAAACATTCAGTACTTC. The encoded protein is CASSFEPGLPAKNIQYF. The entire variable domain, with the rest obtained from reference TRBV5-1 and TRBJ2-4, is as follows: KAGVTQTPRYLIKTRGQQVTLSCSPISGHRSVSWYQQTPGQGLQFLFEYFSETQRNKGNFPGRFSGRQFSNSRSEMNVSTLELGDSALYLCASSFEPGLPAKNIQYFGAGTRLSVL.

V gene TRBV30 combines with J gene TRBJ1-5; D gene uncertain. This CDR3 has 13 amino acids. Germline V gives CDR1 GTSNPN, CDR2 SVGIG (reference sequence). The V gene lost 5 bases and the J gene lost 1 base, with 9 bases spanning the gap. The CDR3 nucleotides are TGTGCCTGGTCGTTAGGGAGCAATCAGCCCCAGCATTTT. Its protein product is CAWSLGSNQPQHF.

The chain joins TRBV28 to TRBJ2-3; either TRBD1 or TRBD2 may supply D (5 bases each). The germline V gene encodes CDR1 MDHEN and CDR2 SYDVKM. This CDR3 is built from 14 residues. Trimming removed 5 bases at V and 6 bases at J, with 15 bases between. The CDR3 region is CASSIAGAPDTQYF. The CDR3 nucleotides are TGTGCCAGCAGTATAGCCGGGGCACCGGATACGCAGTATTTT.

The chain uses TRBV9 and TRBJ2-1, with 9 bases lining up with TRBD1. The length of the CDR3 is 17 residues. Per germline, CDR1 SGDLS and CDR2 YYNGEE. Trimming removed 0 bases from V and 4 bases from J; junction bases left unmatched: 8. DNA for the CDR3: TGTGCCAGCAGCGTAGGGATTACAGGGGGCGCTTACAATGAGCAGTTCTTC. Amino acid sequence: CASSVGITGGAYNEQFF.

This chain joins TRBV18 and TRBJ2-6; 9 bases agree with TRBD1. Germline CDR1 is KGHSH and CDR2 is LQKENI. The V and J ends lost 4 bases and 3 bases, in that order; junction bases with no gene match: 7. The CDR3 runs to 17 residues. This CDR3 reads CASSLGQGSSGANVLTF. The CDR3 DNA sequence: TGTGCCAGCTCACTGGGACAGGGTTCCAGTGGGGCCAACGTCCTGACTTTC.

This clonotype turned up a few times. V gene TRBV12-3 or TRBV12-4 combines with J gene TRBJ2-3, with 11 bases that match TRBD2. The length of the CDR3 is 15 residues. The V segment lost 6 bases and the J segment 9 bases; nucleotides outside the gene matches: 11. Here the CDR3 reads CASSQTSGAGGTQYF. DNA of the CDR3: TGTGCCAGCAGCCAGACTAGCGGGGCGGGAGGGACGCAGTATTTT.

This clonotype has only a few counts. The rearrangement links TRBV13 to TRBJ1-1; no definite D call. There are 14 residues in the CDR3. Germline V gene lookup returns CDR1 PRHDT and CDR2 FYEKMQ (reference sequence). V was trimmed by 5 bases and J by 1 base, leaving 11 bases between them. This CDR3 is CASSPLRKNTEAFF. As DNA, the CDR3 is TGTGCCAGCAGCCCGCTGAGAAAGAACACTGAAGCTTTCTTT. Complete variable domain (other parts from reference TRBV13 and TRBJ1-1): AAGVIQSPRHLIKEKRETATLKCYPIPRHDTVYWYQQGPGQDPQFLISFYEKMQSDKGSIPDRFSAQQFSDYHSELNMSSLELGDSALYFCASSPLRKNTEAFFGQGTRLTVV.

The CDR3 region is CASSSRQGYYNEQFF. The CDR3 region has the DNA TGCGCCAGCAGCTCACGACAGGGGTATTACAATGAGCAGTTCTTC. This sequence joins TRBV5-1 and TRBJ2-1; 8 bases are a match to TRBD1. With V trimmed by 3 bases and J by 4 bases, 6 bases remained unmatched. Germline lookup yields CDR1 SGHRS and CDR2 YFSETQ. The length of the CDR3 is 15 residues.

This clonotype was seen a few times. This CDR3 reads CASSVGPSGTATEQYF. In DNA form, the CDR3 reads TGTGCCAGCAGCGTAGGACCATCGGGGACTGCTACGGAGCAGTACTTC. This sequence joins TRBV9 and TRBJ2-7; possible D gene TRBD2, 6 bases. Trimming left V 0 bases short and J 7 bases short, with 20 bases between. Germline loops: CDR1 SGDLS, CDR2 YYNGEE. This CDR3 is built from 16 residues.

This clonotype turned up a few times. The chain recombines TRBV6-2 or TRBV6-3 with TRBJ1-5; D is uncertain. The CDR3 consists of 18 residues. Germline CDR1 and CDR2: MNHEY and SVGEGT. With 0 bases removed from V and 0 bases from J, the gap between germline ends came to 15 bases. This CDR3 is CASSYSLKDGDSNQPQHF. Here the CDR3 DNA reads TGTGCCAGCAGTTACTCCCTCAAGGACGGTGATAGCAATCAGCCCCAGCATTTT.

This chain links TRBV29-1 with TRBJ1-5; D perhaps matches TRBD1 (6 bases). The V end was cut by 7 bases, the J end by 3 bases, with 25 bases between. The CDR3 is 17 residues long. Germline V gene sequence: CDR1 SQVTM, CDR2 ANQGSEA. The CDR3, as DNA: TGCAGCGAAATTCCTCATCGGCCTACAGGGCCCAATCAGCCCCAGCATTTT. Its protein product is CSEIPHRPTGPNQPQHF.

This clonotype was detected once. The chain is built from TRBV27 and TRBJ1-4, with D possibly TRBD1 on 5 matching bases. The germline gives CDR1 MNHEY, CDR2 SMNVEV (reference sequence). The V and J ends lost 2 bases and 8 bases respectively, with 15 bases between them. The CDR3 spans 15 residues. This CDR3 reads CASSLSWDSGEKLFF. The CDR3, as DNA: TGTGCCAGCAGTTTAAGTTGGGACTCGGGGGAAAAACTGTTTTTT.

The chain has TRBV3-1 and TRBJ1-2; 7 bases are a match to TRBD1. The CDR3 extends over 16 amino acids. Unmatched junction bases numbered 9, after V lost 0 bases and J lost 5 bases. Germline V gene lookup returns CDR1 LGHDT and CDR2 YNNKEL (reference sequence). As DNA, the CDR3 is TGTGCCAGCAGCCAAGAGGGGCAGGGGGTTTCGTATGGCTACACCTTC. Encoded protein: CASSQEGQGVSYGYTF.

This chain connects TRBV6-2 or TRBV6-3 to TRBJ1-2, with 7 bases that match TRBD1. There are 14 residues in the CDR3. Looked up from germline, CDR1 is MNHEY and CDR2 is SVGEGT. Trimming at V came to 4 bases and at J to 3 bases, leaving 5 bases not matched to a gene. The CDR3 DNA sequence: TGTGCCAGCAGTTCAGGACAGGTATACTATGGCTACACCTTC. Translated: CASSSGQVYYGYTF.

The chain couples TRBV12-3 or TRBV12-4 to TRBJ1-2; D is perhaps TRBD1 (6 bases). The V end lost 7 bases, the J end lost 2 bases, and 20 bases lay between the germline ends. This CDR3 has 16 residues. The CDR3: CASKRGGPVTNYGYTF. Here the CDR3 DNA reads TGTGCCAGCAAACGGGGGGGGCCTGTAACGAACTATGGCTACACCTTC.

The V gene is TRBV6-5, the J gene TRBJ2-5; tentatively, D is TRBD1 (5 bases). The CDR3 is made up of 14 amino acids. Germline V gene sequence: CDR1 MNHEY, CDR2 SVGAGI. Trimming pared 8 bases from V and 3 bases from J, leaving 16 bases between. The CDR3 DNA sequence: TGTGCCAGCGCCATAAGGGGAAGCAAAGAGACCCAGTACTTC. Its translation: CASAIRGSKETQYF.

This clonotype showed up just a few times. The chain combines TRBV4-1 with TRBJ2-1, with 8 bases that match TRBD1. Looked up from germline, CDR1 is MGHRA and CDR2 is YSYEKL. V shed 4 bases, J shed 6 bases, and the junction held 5 bases outside the gene matches. The CDR3 consists of 14 residues. CDR3 in amino acids: CASSPGQDLNEQFF. CDR3 sequence (DNA): TGCGCCAGCAGCCCGGGACAGGACCTCAATGAGCAGTTCTTC.

V and J are TRBV15 and TRBJ2-1; 8 nucleotides align to TRBD2. Germline lookup yields CDR1 LNHNV and CDR2 YYDKDF (reference sequence). CDR3 length equals 14 residues. Trimming cost V 1 base and J 8 bases; bases outside gene matches: 4. In DNA, the CDR3 is TGTGCCACCAGCAGAGCGGGGGGGCTTCATGAGCAGTTCTTC. Translating it yields CATSRAGGLHEQFF. The variable domain in full, completed from reference TRBV15 and TRBJ2-1, reads DAMVIQNPRYQVTQFGKPVTLSCSQTLNHNVMYWYQQKSSQAPKLLFHYYDKDFNNEADTPDNFQSRRPNTSFCFLDIRSPGLGDTAMYLCATSRAGGLHEQFFGPGTRLTVL.

The sample holds a few counts of this clonotype. This chain connects TRBV29-1 to TRBJ2-7; D is perhaps TRBD1 (5 bases). The V gene's germline CDR1 is SQVTM and CDR2 ANQGSEA. This CDR3 contains 12 residues. V was cut by 3 bases and J by 7 bases, with 13 bases left in between. The CDR3 protein is CSVDAGLREQYF. CDR3 in DNA: TGCAGCGTTGATGCAGGGCTCCGGGAGCAGTACTTC.

The CDR3 is CSVDTGGGDTQYF. The CDR3 DNA reads as TGCAGCGTAGACACAGGGGGGGGCGATACGCAGTATTTT. The chain combines TRBV29-1 with TRBJ2-3; tentatively, D is TRBD1 (8 bases). Germline V gene data show CDR1 as SQVTM and CDR2 as ANQGSEA. V dropped 6 bases and J dropped 6 bases, with 16 bases sitting between them. The CDR3 is 13 amino acids.

This clonotype occurred once. This rearrangement joins TRBV5-1 to TRBJ2-5; 10 positions agree with TRBD2. The germline gives CDR1 SGHRS, CDR2 YFSETQ. This CDR3 spans 16 amino acids. The junction had 8 bases not matched to a gene; V was cut back by 4 bases and J by 2 bases. The CDR3 DNA sequence: TGCGCCAGCAGCCGGGTTAGCGGGGGGATACAAGAGACCCAGTACTTC. Translation: CASSRVSGGIQETQYF. The variable domain in full, with the rest retrieved from reference TRBV5-1 and TRBJ2-5, is KAGVTQTPRYLIKTRGQQVTLSCSPISGHRSVSWYQQTPGQGLQFLFEYFSETQRNKGNFPGRFSGRQFSNSRSEMNVSTLELGDSALYLCASSRVSGGIQETQYFGPGTRLLVL.

Only a few counts were recorded for this clonotype. The J gene is TRBJ1-4, the V gene TRBV6-1; D is perhaps TRBD1 (6 bases). Germline V CDR1 and CDR2: MNHNS, SASEGT. Between the trimmed V and J ends, which lost 2 bases and 0 bases, there was a span of 13 bases. This CDR3 has 17 amino acids. The CDR3 spells CASSELQTGPTNEKLFF. CDR3 DNA sequence: TGTGCCAGCAGTGAACTCCAAACAGGGCCAACTAATGAAAAACTGTTTTTT.

Only a few counts were recorded for this clonotype. The chain couples TRBV10-3 to TRBJ1-2, with D possibly being TRBD1 (5 bases). Germline V gene lookup returns CDR1 ENHRY and CDR2 SYGVKD. The CDR3 runs to 12 residues. Trimming shortened V by 4 bases and J by 8 bases, and 11 bases separated the two germline ends. CDR3 region: CAISAGTAGYTF. The DNA of the CDR3 is TGTGCCATCAGTGCCGGGACCGCCGGCTACACCTTC.

This clonotype was recorded only once. A junction end diverges from the germline sequence, so it may reflect a read error. J is TRBJ2-3 and V is TRBV12-3 or TRBV12-4; 10 bases map to TRBD1. The CDR3 covers 15 residues. The CDR3 here is CASSGGTGDTDTRYF. CDR3 DNA: TGTGCCAGCAGTGGAGGGACAGGGGACACAGATACGCGGTATTTT.

V gene TRBV2 combines with J gene TRBJ2-4; 11 positions match TRBD1. Losses at the gene ends were 7 bases for V and 13 bases for J; bases not matched to a gene: 15. Looked up from germline, CDR1 is SNHLY and CDR2 is FYNNEI. CDR3 size: 15 residues. CDR3 amino acids: CASKNGQGASNKQYF. Written as DNA, the CDR3 is TGTGCCAGCAAGAATGGACAGGGGGCTTCAAACAAGCAGTACTTC.

This chain links TRBV29-1 with TRBJ2-5; maybe TRBD1 (5 bases). Germline values: CDR1 SQVTM, CDR2 ANQGSEA. This CDR3 spans 12 amino acids. V dropped 7 bases and J dropped 11 bases, with 20 bases sitting between them. The CDR3 nucleotides are TGCAGCGCTCCCGTGTGGGGCAATGAGCAGTACTTC. Protein sequence: CSAPVWGNEQYF.

This clonotype was counted many times. The rearrangement links TRBV28 to TRBJ1-4, with 10 nucleotides matching TRBD1. Germline V lookup: CDR1 MDHEN, CDR2 SYDVKM. This CDR3 has 15 amino acids. The V segment lost 6 bases and the J segment 7 bases; nucleotides outside the gene matches: 8. This CDR3 is CASSGPGQGIEKLFF. CDR3 bases: TGTGCCAGCAGCGGGCCGGGACAGGGGATTGAAAAACTGTTTTTT.

This sequence joins TRBV20-1 and TRBJ2-5; D possibly matches TRBD1 or TRBD2 (5 bases each). The CDR3 covers 13 residues. The germline CDR1 and CDR2 sequences are DFQATT and SNEGSKA (reference sequence). V was pared by 5 bases and J by 1 base, with 11 bases between. CDR3 nucleotide sequence: TGCAGTGCTCTTGGGGGAAGCCAAGAGACCCAGTACTTC. It yields the protein CSALGGSQETQYF.